This T cell receptor beta chain is from a study of response to subunit inactivated influenza vaccine. Trimming at V came to 7 bases and at J to 3 bases, leaving 5 bases not matched to a gene. Germline V gene lookup returns CDR1 SGDLS and CDR2 YYNGEE. The CDR3 has 14 amino acids. Using its own MiXCR run on the RT-PCR reads, TCRdb lists one record per CDR3 protein. The repertoire holds roughly 500,000 distinct CDR3 sequences, with about 25% as singletons. This chain connects TRBV9 to TRBJ2-1; 9 bases align to TRBD1. The clonotype was recovered from a man aged 45-65 years who received an inactivated influenza vaccine. The input for sequencing was CD4+ T cells sorted from PBMCs, taken less than 6 days after vaccination. In nucleotides, the CDR3 is TGTGCCAGCGGAGGGACAGGGTTCTACAATGAGCAGTTCTTC. It codes for CASGGTGFYNEQFF.